One sample yielded the 32 T cell receptor beta chains listed below, sequenced in a study of blood T cell repertoires in COVID-19. Profiled with immunoSEQ multiplex PCR; TCRdb holds only in-frame clones, not every one. Among 45,000 to 55,000 clones listed, 70% to 90% were seen once. Specimen: peripheral blood. These TCRs come from a human donor in a cohort sampled during active COVID-19.

V and J are TRBV2 and TRBJ1-2; unclear D gene. V was shortened by 7 bases and J by 4 bases, with 10 bases between the two germline ends. The CDR3 runs 12 residues. Per germline, CDR1 SNHLY and CDR2 FYNNEI. For the CDR3, the DNA is TGTGCCAGCACAGTCCCTGGCTATGGCTACACCTTC. It translates to CASTVPGYGYTF.

This chain connects TRBV9 to TRBJ1-2; TRBD1 is a possible D gene (5 bases). CDR3 size: 15 residues. V lost 3 bases and J lost 0, with 12 bases in between. Per germline, CDR1 SGDLS and CDR2 YYNGEE. The CDR3 sequence: CASSAQVNPNYGYTF. For the CDR3, the DNA is TGTGCCAGCAGCGCACAGGTTAACCCTAACTATGGCTACACCTTC. The variable domain in full, completed from reference TRBV9 and TRBJ1-2, reads DSGVTQTPKHLITATGQRVTLRCSPRSGDLSVYWYQQSLDQGLQFLIQYYNGEERAKGNILERFSAQQFPDLHSELNLSSLELGDSALYFCASSAQVNPNYGYTFGSGTRLTVV.

The chain carries TRBV18 and TRBJ1-3; 8 nucleotides agree with TRBD1. Trimming cost V 8 bases and J 1 base; bases outside gene matches: 19. CDR1 and CDR2 (germline): KGHSH, LQKENI. The CDR3 has 19 amino acids. CDR3 loop: CASPEQTGESNRSGNTIYF. The CDR3 DNA reads TGTGCCAGCCCGGAGCAGACAGGGGAGAGTAACAGATCTGGAAACACCATATATTTT.

This chain's CDR3 is CASRTGTNEQYF. CDR3 in DNA: TGTGCCAGCAGGACAGGGACGAACGAGCAGTACTTC. The gene calls are TRBV6-5 and TRBJ2-7; 7 bases align to TRBD1. The V and J ends lost 6 bases and 5 bases, in that order; junction bases with no gene match: 4. The CDR3 contains 12 residues. The germline CDR1 and CDR2 sequences are MNHEY and SVGAGI.

CDR3 sequence (DNA): TGTGCCACCAGCAGGCCCGGACTTACAGGCTACACCTTC. Translated: CATSRPGLTGYTF. The chain links TRBV15 to TRBJ1-2; no firm D call. This CDR3 spans 13 amino acids. CDR1 LNHNV and CDR2 YYDKDF come from the germline V gene (reference sequence). The V end lost 3 bases, the J end lost 8 bases, and 13 bases lay between the germline ends. The whole variable domain, remainder taken from reference TRBV15 and TRBJ1-2, is DAMVIQNPRYQVTQFGKPVTLSCSQTLNHNVMYWYQQKSSQAPKLLFHYYDKDFNNEADTPDNFQSRRPNTSFCFLDIRSPGLGDTAMYLCATSRPGLTGYTFGSGTRLTVV.

This rearrangement joins TRBV2 to TRBJ2-2; D possibly corresponds to TRBD1 (6 bases). The CDR3 loop spans 15 amino acids. Trimming cost V 2 bases and J 6 bases, with 13 bases left between them. From germline, CDR1 is SNHLY and CDR2 FYNNEI. The CDR3 nucleotides read TGTGCCAGCAGTGAATCAGGGGTGGGACCCGGGGAGCTGTTTTTT. It encodes CASSESGVGPGELFF.

This chain joins TRBV6-1 and TRBJ2-2; TRBD2 aligns across 10 bases. V gave up 1 base and J gave up 1 base; unmatched junction bases: 0. The CDR3 has 16 amino acids. CDR1 is MNHNS, CDR2 SASEGT, per germline. The CDR3 region is CASSEGLAGNTGELFF. The DNA for the CDR3 is TGTGCCAGCAGTGAAGGACTAGCGGGGAACACCGGGGAGCTGTTTTTT.

The gene calls are TRBV10-3 and TRBJ1-4; D call uncertain. Germline V CDR1 and CDR2: ENHRY, SYGVKD. The length of the CDR3 is 12 residues. V was cut by 0 bases and J by 8 bases, with 4 bases left in between. The CDR3 coding sequence is TGTGCCATCAGTGAGTCGAGGGAAAAACTGTTTTTT. As protein: CAISESREKLFF.

The J gene is TRBJ2-7, the V gene TRBV13; D gene unclear. The CDR3 covers 13 residues. Germline V gene lookup returns CDR1 PRHDT and CDR2 FYEKMQ (reference sequence). The germline V and J ends were trimmed by 0 bases and 3 bases, with 6 bases remaining between them. DNA of the CDR3: TGTGCCAGCAGCTTAGGCCTCAGCTACGAGCAGTACTTC. Its protein is CASSLGLSYEQYF.

The V call is TRBV3-1 (or the pseudogene TRBV3-2), the J call TRBJ1-3, with 7 positions matching TRBD1. Germline lookup yields CDR1 LGHDT and CDR2 YNNKEL (reference sequence). This CDR3 region has 16 residues. V lost 3 bases, J lost 4 bases, and 9 bases stayed unmatched. Here the CDR3 DNA reads TGTGCCAGCAGCCACCCCAGGGGGGTTACGGGAAACACCATATATTTT. Its protein is CASSHPRGVTGNTIYF.

This chain uses TRBV6-1 with TRBJ1-2; D unclear. The CDR3 has 15 residues. Trimming shortened V by 2 bases and J by 4 bases, and 14 bases separated the two germline ends. Germline CDR1 reads MNHNS; CDR2 reads SASEGT. DNA for the CDR3: TGTGCCAGCAGTGAACGGGCGGGGTCGACCTATGGCTACACCTTC. Residues: CASSERAGSTYGYTF.

The chain uses TRBV24-1 and TRBJ2-5; D perhaps matches TRBD1 (5 bases). CDR1 KGHDR and CDR2 SFDVKD come from the germline V gene. The CDR3 length is 16 residues. V was pared by 1 base and J by 0 bases, with 11 bases between. CDR3 residues: CATSDLGQGDQETQYF. The CDR3, as DNA: TGTGCCACCAGTGATTTAGGGCAGGGTGACCAAGAGACCCAGTACTTC.

CDR3 coding DNA: TGCGCCAGCAGCCAAGCTCGCGGGAGGTCCCAAGAGACCCAGTACTTC. Translating gives CASSQARGRSQETQYF. J is TRBJ2-5 and V is TRBV4-1; 8 bases fit TRBD2. The V and J ends lost 1 base and 1 base, in that order; junction bases with no gene match: 5. The CDR3 contains 16 residues. Germline CDR1 reads MGHRA; CDR2 reads YSYEKL.

This chain joins TRBV6-4 and TRBJ2-2; D remains unclear. The germline gives CDR1 MRHNA, CDR2 SNTAGT. CDR3 size: 13 residues. The V and J ends lost 0 bases and 8 bases respectively, with 7 bases between them. The CDR3 nucleotides are TGTGCCAGCAGTGACTCGCTGGAGGGGGAGCTGTTTTTT. Translation gives CASSDSLEGELFF.

The V call is TRBV6-5, the J call TRBJ1-4; 7 bases are shared with TRBD1. Germline V gene lookup returns CDR1 MNHEY and CDR2 SVGAGI. Germline trimming cut 2 bases from V and 5 bases from J; bases unmatched to any gene: 5. The CDR3 is 15 amino acids. CDR3 in amino acids: CASSYQQGSNEKLFF. In DNA, the CDR3 is TGTGCCAGCAGTTACCAACAGGGGAGCAATGAAAAACTGTTTTTT.

This rearrangement joins TRBV4-1 to TRBJ2-7, with D tentatively TRBD2 (5 bases). The CDR3 extends over 14 amino acids. Trimming cost V 0 bases and J 3 bases, with 9 bases left between them. From germline, CDR1 is MGHRA and CDR2 YSYEKL. The CDR3 DNA sequence: TGCGCCAGCAGCCAAGACCTCCGGGACTACGAGCAGTACTTC. It specifies CASSQDLRDYEQYF.

The chain combines TRBV5-1 with TRBJ2-2; 15 positions match TRBD2. The CDR3 length is 18 residues. The V gene end was trimmed by 3 bases and the J gene end by 6 bases; junction bases not matched to a gene: 9. The germline V gene has CDR1 SGHRS and CDR2 YFSETQ. The CDR3 loop is CASSSGLAGGYVAGELFF. CDR3 nucleotides: TGCGCCAGCAGCTCGGGACTAGCGGGGGGTTATGTCGCCGGGGAGCTGTTTTTT.

CDR3 loop: CATSTDGGDHEKLFF. CDR3 DNA: TGTGCCACCAGCACGGACGGAGGAGATCATGAAAAACTGTTTTTT. The chain links TRBV15 to TRBJ1-4; D unclear. V gave up 4 bases and J gave up 6 bases, with 15 bases separating them. Looked up from germline, CDR1 is LNHNV and CDR2 is YYDKDF (reference sequence). The CDR3 runs 15 residues. Drawing the rest from reference TRBV15 and TRBJ1-4, the complete variable domain is DAMVIQNPRYQVTQFGKPVTLSCSQTLNHNVMYWYQQKSSQAPKLLFHYYDKDFNNEADTPDNFQSRRPNTSFCFLDIRSPGLGDTAMYLCATSTDGGDHEKLFFGSGTQLSVL.

The V and J genes are TRBV12-3 or TRBV12-4 and TRBJ1-5, with D possibly being TRBD1 (5 bases). Trimming left V 6 bases short and J 5 bases short, with 8 bases between. The length of the CDR3 is 12 residues. The CDR3 coding sequence is TGTGCCAGCAGGGCGGGGGATCAGCCCCAGCATTTT. It specifies CASRAGDQPQHF.

This chain uses TRBV7-2 with TRBJ2-7; D is perhaps TRBD2 (5 bases). V was trimmed by 5 bases and J by 1 base, leaving 21 bases between them. This CDR3 is 17 amino acids long. Germline lookup yields CDR1 SGHTA and CDR2 FQGNSA. Written as DNA, the CDR3 is TGTGCCAGCAGCCCACGCTTTGGGGAGCGCCCTTCCTACGAGCAGTACTTC. Translating it yields CASSPRFGERPSYEQYF.

The chain links TRBV5-1 to TRBJ2-3; 10 nucleotides match TRBD1. Per the germline V gene, CDR1 is SGHRS and CDR2 is YFSETQ. This CDR3 contains 15 residues. V gave up 7 bases and J gave up 5 bases; unmatched junction bases: 10. Here the CDR3 reads CASYRDRGRGDTQYF. The CDR3 DNA reads as TGCGCCAGCTACCGCGACAGGGGGCGAGGAGATACGCAGTATTTT. Full variable domain (missing parts from reference TRBV5-1 and TRBJ2-3): KAGVTQTPRYLIKTRGQQVTLSCSPISGHRSVSWYQQTPGQGLQFLFEYFSETQRNKGNFPGRFSGRQFSNSRSEMNVSTLELGDSALYLCASYRDRGRGDTQYFGPGTRLTVL.

In this sample, this clone turned up once. The chain recombines TRBV5-1 with TRBJ2-1, with a tentative D call TRBD1 (5 bases). Germline V gene lookup returns CDR1 SGHRS and CDR2 YFSETQ. The CDR3 totals 17 residues. Trimming removed 5 bases at V and 0 bases at J, with 18 bases between. The CDR3 DNA reads TGCGCCAGCAGTATCCTAGGGGCGGATGTCTCCTACAATGAGCAGTTCTTC. It encodes CASSILGADVSYNEQFF. Filled out from reference TRBV5-1 and TRBJ2-1, the complete variable domain reads KAGVTQTPRYLIKTRGQQVTLSCSPISGHRSVSWYQQTPGQGLQFLFEYFSETQRNKGNFPGRFSGRQFSNSRSEMNVSTLELGDSALYLCASSILGADVSYNEQFFGPGTRLTVL.

The V call is TRBV2, the J call TRBJ1-5; D is possibly TRBD1 (5 bases). The CDR3 has 14 amino acids. V dropped 2 bases and J dropped 5 bases, with 10 bases sitting between them. Looked up from germline, CDR1 is SNHLY and CDR2 is FYNNEI. Here the CDR3 reads CASSEYGGDQPQHF. CDR3 DNA sequence: TGTGCCAGCAGTGAATATGGGGGGGATCAGCCCCAGCATTTT.

The V gene is TRBV6-4, the J gene TRBJ2-1, with 7 bases that match TRBD2. Losses at the gene ends were 3 bases for V and 3 bases for J; bases not matched to a gene: 2. Germline V gene lookup returns CDR1 MRHNA and CDR2 SNTAGT. The CDR3 has 14 amino acids. The CDR3 sequence: CASSDPSGYNEQFF. The CDR3 nucleotides read TGTGCCAGCAGTGATCCTAGCGGCTACAATGAGCAGTTCTTC.

This chain links TRBV7-8 with TRBJ2-2; 11 nucleotides agree with TRBD1. Trimming cost V 8 bases and J 2 bases; bases outside gene matches: 13. The CDR3 consists of 18 residues. Germline V gives CDR1 SGHVS, CDR2 FQNEAQ. This chain's CDR3 is CASSSRPGTGGNTGELFF. CDR3 bases: TGTGCCAGCTCCAGCCGCCCCGGGACAGGGGGTAACACCGGGGAGCTGTTTTTT. The full variable domain, rest sourced from reference TRBV7-8 and TRBJ2-2, is GAGVSQSPRYKVAKRGQDVALRCDPISGHVSLFWYQQALGQGPEFLTYFQNEAQLDKSGLPSDRFFAERPEGSVSTLKIQRTQQEDSAVYLCASSSRPGTGGNTGELFFGEGSRLTVL.

V gene TRBV11-2 combines with J gene TRBJ2-5; a possible D gene is TRBD2 (6 bases). Trimming left V 5 bases short and J 4 bases short, with 17 bases between. The CDR3 runs 15 residues. Germline V gives CDR1 SGHAT, CDR2 FQNNGV. In DNA, the CDR3 is TGTGCCAGCAGCACCAACGGAGGGACGCCAGAGACCCAGTACTTC. Protein: CASSTNGGTPETQYF.

The J gene is TRBJ1-2, the V gene TRBV3-1 (or the pseudogene TRBV3-2); possible D gene TRBD1, 5 bases. Per germline, CDR1 LGHDT and CDR2 YNNKEL (reference sequence). V dropped 4 bases and J dropped 6 bases, with 12 bases sitting between them. This CDR3 is 13 amino acids long. The CDR3 DNA reads TGTGCCAGCAGCCCCAGGGATGTTCATGGCTACACCTTC. This gives the protein CASSPRDVHGYTF.

This chain uses TRBV7-8 with TRBJ1-1, with D maybe TRBD1 (6 bases). The CDR3 has 14 amino acids. V lost 6 bases and J 5 bases, leaving 16 bases between the germline ends. The germline CDR1 and CDR2 sequences are SGHVS and FQNEAQ. The CDR3 loop reads CASSQQGFGTEAFF. The CDR3 DNA follows: TGTGCCAGCAGTCAACAGGGTTTTGGAACTGAAGCTTTCTTT.

This rearrangement joins TRBV10-3 to TRBJ1-5; maybe TRBD1 (5 bases). The germline CDR1 and CDR2 sequences are ENHRY and SYGVKD. Trimming removed 3 bases from V and 3 bases from J, with 9 bases in between. The CDR3 totals 14 residues. The CDR3 region has the DNA TGTGCCATCAGTGATATAGGGGACAATCAGCCCCAGCATTTT. This translates into CAISDIGDNQPQHF.

The CDR3 bases are TGTGCCAGCAGCGTGGACAGAAGATATGGCTACACCTTC. It codes for CASSVDRRYGYTF. The gene calls are TRBV5-4 and TRBJ1-2, with D maybe TRBD1 (6 bases). This CDR3 spans 13 amino acids. Trimming shortened V by 4 bases and J by 5 bases, and 12 bases separated the two germline ends. CDR1 and CDR2 from the germline V gene are SGHNT and YYREEE (reference sequence).

The gene calls are TRBV3-1 (or the pseudogene TRBV3-2) and TRBJ2-7; TRBD2 matches 8 bases. This CDR3 region has 17 residues. The V gene's germline CDR1 is LGHDT and CDR2 YNNKEL (reference sequence). V gave up 0 bases and J gave up 2 bases; unmatched junction bases: 9. The CDR3, as DNA: TGTGCCAGCAGCCAAGATCTGGCGGGGGGAGTCACCTACGAGCAGTACTTC. Translated, it gives CASSQDLAGGVTYEQYF.

The genes are TRBV7-9 and TRBJ2-1, with 10 bases matching TRBD2. Trimming removed 0 bases from V and 6 bases from J; junction bases left unmatched: 8. The CDR3 runs to 17 residues. Per the germline V gene, CDR1 is SEHNR and CDR2 is FQNEAQ (reference sequence). In DNA form, the CDR3 reads TGTGCCAGCAGCTTAGCATTAGCGGGGGGAAGACTCAATGAGCAGTTCTTC. This codes for CASSLALAGGRLNEQFF.